One sample yielded the 24 T cell receptor beta chains listed below, sequenced in a study of beta chain features in type 1 diabetes. The whole isolated RNA underwent reverse transcription, so sequencing captured expressed TCRB transcripts. Sequencing used immunoSEQ multiplex PCR; TCRdb keeps in-frame clones, though not all of them. The sample holds around 310,000 clones; roughly 11% are singletons and the top ten take 0.015% to 0.02%. The sample comprised naive CD4+ T cells from blood. The receptors shown here come from a woman in her twenties or thirties in good health.

The chain employs TRBV18 and TRBJ1-5, with D perhaps matching TRBD1 (6 bases). The V end was cut by 6 bases, the J end by 0 bases, with 15 bases between. Germline V CDR1 and CDR2: KGHSH, LQKENI. The CDR3 consists of 16 residues. The CDR3 region has the DNA TGTGCCAGCTCTCAGCAGGGGCTTGGTAGCAATCAGCCCCAGCATTTT. It codes for CASSQQGLGSNQPQHF.

This clone occurred once. The chain links TRBV27 to TRBJ1-3; D not certain. Germline V lookup: CDR1 MNHEY, CDR2 SMNVEV (reference sequence). The ends were cut back, 3 bases at V and 1 base at J, with 13 bases in the middle. The CDR3 spans 16 residues. The CDR3 DNA sequence: TGTGCCAGCAGTTTTACCGGCAGGCTATCTGGAAACACCATATATTTT. Its translation is CASSFTGRLSGNTIYF.

The chain joins TRBV28 to TRBJ2-7, with 10 bases aligning to TRBD1. The germline CDR1 and CDR2 sequences are MDHEN and SYDVKM. Losses at the gene ends were 4 bases for V and 3 bases for J; bases not matched to a gene: 3. CDR3 size: 14 residues. CDR3 sequence reads: CASSSGQGDYEQYF. As DNA, the CDR3 is TGTGCCAGCAGTTCCGGACAGGGGGACTACGAGCAGTACTTC.

The CDR3 nucleotides are TGTGCCAGCAGCCTAAGTTCTAGCGGGTTGGATACGCAGTATTTT. Protein product: CASSLSSSGLDTQYF. The chain carries TRBV7-3 and TRBJ2-3, with 8 bases that match TRBD2. The CDR3 has 15 residues. From germline, CDR1 is SGHTA and CDR2 FQGTGA. J was trimmed by 6 bases and V by 5 bases; bases with no gene match: 10.

A few counts support this clone. The CDR3 DNA reads TGTGCCAGCAGACCGGGACAGGGAGAAGAGACCCAGTACTTC. This gives the protein CASRPGQGEETQYF. The V call is TRBV6-1, the J call TRBJ2-5; TRBD1 aligns across 9 bases. V was clipped by 6 bases and J by 3 bases; unmatched bases: 5. The CDR3 runs to 14 residues. The germline V gene has CDR1 MNHNS and CDR2 SASEGT.

The chain employs TRBV28 and TRBJ2-5; 7 nucleotides align to TRBD2. This CDR3 has 17 residues. The ends lost 0 bases at V and 2 bases at J; junction bases unmatched: 9. Germline CDR1 and CDR2: MDHEN and SYDVKM. CDR3 sequence (DNA): TGTGCCAGCAGTTTATGGCCTAGCGGAGTGAGGCAAGAGACCCAGTACTTC. It codes for CASSLWPSGVRQETQYF.

This CDR3 is CASSLGPGYQETQYF. In DNA form, the CDR3 reads TGCGCCAGCAGCTTGGGGCCGGGGTACCAAGAGACCCAGTACTTC. The chain couples TRBV5-1 to TRBJ2-5, with D possibly being TRBD2 (5 bases). Germline CDR1 SGHRS, CDR2 YFSETQ. Between the trimmed V and J ends, which lost 0 bases and 0 bases, there was a span of 9 bases. This CDR3 spans 15 amino acids.

This clone has just a few counts. The chain joins TRBV4-1 to TRBJ1-2, with 10 bases matching TRBD1. Germline V CDR1 and CDR2: MGHRA, YSYEKL. V was clipped by 4 bases and J by 3 bases; unmatched bases: 8. CDR3 length equals 16 residues. This CDR3 is CASSPMTGGKDYGYTF. The CDR3 DNA reads as TGCGCCAGCAGCCCGATGACAGGGGGCAAGGACTATGGCTACACCTTC.

The V gene is TRBV30, the J gene TRBJ2-1, with 14 bases matching TRBD2. Unmatched junction bases numbered 6, after V lost 5 bases and J lost 6 bases. Germline V lookup: CDR1 GTSNPN, CDR2 SVGIG (reference sequence). The CDR3 is made up of 15 amino acids. In DNA, the CDR3 is TGTGCCTGGGAAGCGACTAGCGGGAGGGCCAATGAGCAGTTCTTC. Residues: CAWEATSGRANEQFF.

The chain's CDR3 is CAWSTSGQNIQYF. The CDR3 nucleotides read TGTGCCTGGAGTACTAGCGGGCAAAACATTCAGTACTTC. This sequence joins TRBV30 and TRBJ2-4; 9 nucleotides agree with TRBD2. Trimming took 2 bases from V and 5 from J; bases not matched to a gene: 1. This CDR3 has 13 amino acids. CDR1 and CDR2 from the germline V gene are GTSNPN and SVGIG (reference sequence).

The chain links TRBV11-2 to TRBJ1-3, with 7 bases identical to TRBD1. Germline CDR1 SGHAT, CDR2 FQNNGV. V shed 4 bases and J 4 bases; nucleotides not matched to a gene: 4. The CDR3 has 14 amino acids. Here the CDR3 reads CASSSGTAGNTIYF. The CDR3 bases are TGTGCCAGCAGCTCCGGGACAGCCGGAAACACCATATATTTT.

This clone has only a few counts. The chain carries TRBV28 and TRBJ2-5, with 10 bases identical to TRBD2. Per germline, CDR1 MDHEN and CDR2 SYDVKM. J gave up 1 base and V 3 bases, and 5 bases lay outside the gene matches. This CDR3 contains 16 residues. The CDR3 spells CASSFRTSGLQETQYF. The CDR3 DNA sequence: TGTGCCAGCAGTTTTCGGACTAGCGGCCTCCAAGAGACCCAGTACTTC.

V gene TRBV29-1 combines with J gene TRBJ1-1; 8 nucleotides match TRBD1. The length of the CDR3 is 13 residues. V lost 4 bases to trimming and J lost 3 bases; unmatched junction nucleotides: 4. The germline CDR1 and CDR2 sequences are SQVTM and ANQGSEA. CDR3 protein: CSVVQGADTEAFF. The CDR3, as DNA: TGCAGCGTTGTCCAGGGGGCCGACACTGAAGCTTTCTTT.

J is TRBJ1-2 and V is TRBV13; unclear D gene. Germline lookup yields CDR1 PRHDT and CDR2 FYEKMQ (reference sequence). The CDR3 loop spans 13 amino acids. The V and J ends lost 3 bases and 7 bases respectively, with 12 bases between them. CDR3 sequence: CASSFGSVGGYTF. Written as DNA, the CDR3 is TGTGCCAGCAGCTTTGGGAGTGTGGGTGGCTACACCTTC.

The rearrangement links TRBV27 to TRBJ2-7, with TRBD1 as a possible D gene (6 bases). Germline-derived CDR1 and CDR2 are MNHEY and SMNVEV (reference sequence). Trimming stripped 2 bases from V and 6 bases from J, with 11 bases between. The CDR3 runs 13 residues. As DNA, the CDR3 is TGTGCCAGCAGTTTACTACAGGGCTCCGAGCAGTACTTC. As protein: CASSLLQGSEQYF.

This clone was seen a handful of times. The CDR3, as DNA: TGTGCCAGCAGCGTAGATGAGCTAGCGGGAGGGGGCACAGATACGCAGTATTTT. Residues: CASSVDELAGGGTDTQYF. V is TRBV9 and J is TRBJ2-3; 12 nucleotides agree with TRBD2. The germline CDR1 and CDR2 sequences are SGDLS and YYNGEE. The CDR3 consists of 18 residues. The junction had 6 bases not matched to a gene; V was cut back by 0 bases and J by 1 base.

This rearrangement joins TRBV7-9 to TRBJ2-1, with TRBD2 matching over 8 bases. After removal of 3 bases from V and 2 bases from J, the junction contained 3 bases not matched to a gene. The CDR3 extends over 15 amino acids. Germline V CDR1 and CDR2: SEHNR, FQNEAQ (reference sequence). The CDR3 protein is CASSFSGLAYNEQFF. DNA for the CDR3: TGTGCCAGCAGCTTTTCGGGACTAGCCTACAATGAGCAGTTCTTC.

This clone was counted between two and nine times. V and J are TRBV5-1 and TRBJ2-5, with TRBD2 as a possible D gene (5 bases). CDR1 and CDR2 from the germline V gene are SGHRS and YFSETQ. This CDR3 is built from 14 residues. Trimming took off 0 bases at V and 3 bases at J, with 9 bases between the two ends. CDR3 in amino acids: CASSLEGREETQYF. The CDR3 bases are TGCGCCAGCAGCTTGGAAGGGCGGGAAGAGACCCAGTACTTC.

This clone was seen a handful of times. The chain has TRBV18 and TRBJ2-6, with 9 bases matching TRBD1. CDR3 length: 15 amino acids. Trimming took 3 bases from V and 5 from J; bases not matched to a gene: 2. In germline, CDR1 is KGHSH, CDR2 LQKENI. CDR3 DNA: TGTGCCAGCTCACCCGGGACAGGGAGGGCCAACGTCCTGACTTTC. Its translation is CASSPGTGRANVLTF.

A few counts support this clone. The chain recombines TRBV18 with TRBJ2-3; TRBD1 is a possible D gene (6 bases). This CDR3 spans 15 amino acids. Germline CDR1 reads KGHSH; CDR2 reads LQKENI. The V end was cut by 5 bases, the J end by 1 base, with 13 bases between. CDR3 loop: CASSTMDSRTDTQYF. The CDR3 bases are TGTGCCAGCTCAACCATGGACAGTCGCACAGATACGCAGTATTTT. Filled out from reference TRBV18 and TRBJ2-3, the complete variable domain reads NAGVMQNPRHLVRRRGQEARLRCSPMKGHSHVYWYRQLPEEGLKFMVYLQKENIIDESGMPKERFSAEFPKEGPSILRIQQVVRGDSAAYFCASSTMDSRTDTQYFGPGTRLTVL.

This clone was picked up a small number of times. V usage is TRBV30 and J usage is TRBJ2-1; 7 nucleotides match TRBD1. V lost 0 bases to trimming and J lost 6 bases; unmatched junction nucleotides: 5. CDR3 length: 14 residues. Per the germline V gene, CDR1 is GTSNPN and CDR2 is SVGIG (reference sequence). The CDR3 DNA reads TGTGCCTGGAGTGTACAGAGGGGGCTCAATGAGCAGTTCTTC. Translated: CAWSVQRGLNEQFF.

The chain employs TRBV7-9 and TRBJ2-7; D is unresolved. The CDR3 spans 13 residues. CDR1 is SEHNR and CDR2 is FQNEAQ in the germline V gene (reference sequence). V gave up 1 base and J gave up 6 bases, with 10 bases separating them. The CDR3 protein is CASSLVSVSEQYF. The CDR3 coding sequence is TGTGCCAGCAGCTTAGTGTCGGTGTCCGAGCAGTACTTC.

This chain links TRBV9 with TRBJ2-5; tentative D call: TRBD2 (6 bases). Germline V lookup: CDR1 SGDLS, CDR2 YYNGEE. V shed 2 bases and J shed 5 bases, with 19 bases lying between them. This CDR3 contains 16 residues. The CDR3 sequence: CASSVRGGSGTETQYF. The CDR3 DNA is TGTGCCAGCAGCGTTAGGGGAGGCTCGGGTACGGAGACCCAGTACTTC.

The chain joins TRBV29-1 to TRBJ1-1, with D perhaps matching TRBD1 (5 bases). V was trimmed by 1 base and J by 4 bases, leaving 13 bases between them. There are 14 residues in the CDR3. The germline V gene encodes CDR1 SQVTM and CDR2 ANQGSEA. CDR3 nucleotides: TGCAGCGTTGAAGTGCGCCAGGGAGGCACTGAAGCTTTCTTT. Translating it yields CSVEVRQGGTEAFF. The full variable domain, with the rest looked up from reference TRBV29-1 and TRBJ1-1, is SAVISQKPSRDICQRGTSLTIQCQVDSQVTMMFWYRQQPGQSLTLIATANQGSEATYESGFVIDKFPISRPNLTFSTLTVSNMSPEDSSIYLCSVEVRQGGTEAFFGQGTRLTVV.